These T cell receptor beta chains were read from a single sample in a study of neoadjuvant anti-PD-1 for oral cavity cancer. The protocol was immunoSEQ multiplex PCR, while the TCRdb copy is restricted to in-frame clones and leaves out a portion. The sample carries tens of thousands of clones, 27% recorded once. The source material was tumor tissue, sampled after nivolumab (anti-PD-1) treatment. All receptors derive from a person between 40 and 79 years old with oral cavity squamous cell carcinoma. Both conserved end residues are part of each CDR3. Fields, in order: J gene, V gene, clone size, D gene, CDR3 length, CDR3 protein, CDR3 DNA. A D gene is named only where the DNA matches it firmly. A clone size is listed for some rows: how often the clone was seen (once, few, many), or a class if it is expanded.

J gene: TRBJ1-1
V gene: TRBV2
clone size: few
D gene: TRBD1
CDR3 length: 14
CDR3 protein: CASSVRQGADEAFF
CDR3 DNA: TGTGCCAGCAGCGTCCGACAGGGGGCGGATGAAGCTTTCTTT

J gene: TRBJ2-2
V gene: TRBV5-6
clone size: .
D gene: .
CDR3 length: 14
CDR3 protein: CASSLAVNTGELFF
CDR3 DNA: TGTGCCAGCAGCTTAGCGGTGAACACCGGGGAGCTGTTTTTT

J gene: TRBJ2-7
V gene: TRBV30
clone size: few
D gene: .
CDR3 length: 14
CDR3 protein: CAWRTGTITYEQYF
CDR3 DNA: TGTGCCTGGAGAACCGGGACGATTACCTACGAGCAGTACTTC

J gene: TRBJ1-1
V gene: TRBV21-1
clone size: .
D gene: .
CDR3 length: 15
CDR3 protein: CASRPPRQGNTEAFF
CDR3 DNA: TGTGCCAGCAGACCTCCCAGACAGGGAAACACTGAAGCTTTCTTT

J gene: TRBJ2-5
V gene: TRBV2
clone size: .
D gene: TRBD2
CDR3 length: 17
CDR3 protein: CASTWTSGRLGQETQYF
CDR3 DNA: TGTGCCAGCACCTGGACTAGCGGGAGGCTGGGGCAAGAGACCCAGTACTTC

J gene: TRBJ2-5
V gene: TRBV13
clone size: many
D gene: TRBD2
CDR3 length: 18
CDR3 protein: CASSFLAPSGGRQETQYF
CDR3 DNA: TGTGCCAGCAGCTTCCTGGCCCCTAGCGGGGGCCGCCAAGAGACCCAGTACTTC

J gene: TRBJ2-7
V gene: TRBV21-1
clone size: .
D gene: .
CDR3 length: 17
CDR3 protein: CASSHKECGSDSYEQYF
CDR3 DNA: TGTGCCAGCAGCCACAAGGAGTGCGGGAGCGACTCCTACGAGCAGTACTTC

J gene: TRBJ1-1
V gene: TRBV27
clone size: .
D gene: .
CDR3 length: 13
CDR3 protein: CASSLQMNTEAFF
CDR3 DNA: TGTGCCAGCAGTTTACAGATGAACACTGAAGCTTTCTTT

J gene: TRBJ2-7
V gene: TRBV13
clone size: .
D gene: TRBD1
CDR3 length: 15
CDR3 protein: CASSLGTGSGSEQYF
CDR3 DNA: TGTGCCAGCAGCTTAGGGACAGGGAGCGGTTCTGAGCAGTACTTC

J gene: TRBJ1-5
V gene: TRBV2
clone size: .
D gene: .
CDR3 length: 14
CDR3 protein: CASNLQGINQPQHF
CDR3 DNA: TGTGCCAGCAATCTACAGGGAATCAATCAGCCCCAGCATTTT

J gene: TRBJ1-2
V gene: TRBV9
clone size: .
D gene: .
CDR3 length: 15
CDR3 protein: CASSLGAATMYGYTF
CDR3 DNA: TGTGCCAGCTCCCTCGGGGCAGCAACTATGTATGGCTACACCTTC

J gene: TRBJ2-2
V gene: TRBV7-6
clone size: medium-sized
D gene: TRBD2
CDR3 length: 17
CDR3 protein: CASSQLAGGPNTGELFF
CDR3 DNA: TGTGCCAGCAGCCAACTAGCGGGAGGGCCGAACACCGGGGAGCTGTTTTTT

J gene: TRBJ1-1
V gene: TRBV18
clone size: .
D gene: .
CDR3 length: 16
CDR3 protein: CASSPSTGGMNTEAFF
CDR3 DNA: TGTGCCAGCTCACCGTCGACAGGAGGTATGAACACTGAAGCTTTCTTT

J gene: TRBJ2-3
V gene: TRBV19
clone size: .
D gene: .
CDR3 length: 15
CDR3 protein: CASSIGSVGSDTQYF
CDR3 DNA: TGTGCCAGTAGTATAGGGTCTGTAGGATCCGATACGCAGTATTTT

J gene: TRBJ2-7
V gene: TRBV18
clone size: .
D gene: TRBD1
CDR3 length: 15
CDR3 protein: CASSPLTGTTYEQYF
CDR3 DNA: TGTGCCAGCTCACCGCTGACAGGGACCACCTACGAGCAGTACTTC

J gene: TRBJ2-7
V gene: TRBV2
clone size: few
D gene: .
CDR3 length: 15
CDR3 protein: CASNAGALPSYEQYF
CDR3 DNA: TGTGCCAGCAATGCAGGGGCCCTCCCTTCCTACGAGCAGTACTTC

J gene: TRBJ2-5
V gene: TRBV11-2
clone size: few
D gene: .
CDR3 length: 13
CDR3 protein: CASSQRPQETQYF
CDR3 DNA: TGTGCCAGCAGCCAAAGGCCACAAGAGACCCAGTACTTC

J gene: TRBJ1-2
V gene: TRBV19
clone size: few
D gene: TRBD1
CDR3 length: 14
CDR3 protein: CASSIRDRDYGYTF
CDR3 DNA: TGTGCCAGTAGTATTCGGGACAGGGACTATGGCTACACCTTC

J gene: TRBJ1-1
V gene: TRBV7-9
clone size: many
D gene: TRBD1
CDR3 length: 13
CDR3 protein: CATERAGGTEAFF
CDR3 DNA: TGTGCCACCGAGAGGGCAGGGGGTACTGAAGCTTTCTTT

J gene: TRBJ2-7
V gene: TRBV19
clone size: medium-sized
D gene: .
CDR3 length: 13
CDR3 protein: CASSSRSSWEQYF
CDR3 DNA: TGTGCCAGTAGTAGCCGATCTTCGTGGGAGCAGTACTTC

J gene: TRBJ1-2
V gene: TRBV27
clone size: .
D gene: .
CDR3 length: 13
CDR3 protein: CASRTGPDYGYTF
CDR3 DNA: TGTGCCAGCAGGACAGGTCCCGACTATGGCTACACCTTC

J gene: TRBJ1-2
V gene: TRBV11-2
clone size: .
D gene: .
CDR3 length: 13
CDR3 protein: CASSQSGGWGYTF
CDR3 DNA: TGTGCCAGCAGCCAAAGCGGCGGGTGGGGCTACACCTTC

J gene: TRBJ1-2
V gene: TRBV7-2
clone size: .
D gene: .
CDR3 length: 17
CDR3 protein: CASSLVSASALGYGYTF
CDR3 DNA: TGTGCCAGCAGCTTAGTCTCGGCATCAGCCCTCGGCTATGGCTACACCTTC

J gene: TRBJ1-4
V gene: TRBV28
clone size: .
D gene: TRBD1
CDR3 length: 14
CDR3 protein: CASSLGQPPEKLFF
CDR3 DNA: TGTGCCAGCAGTTTGGGACAGCCTCCCGAAAAACTGTTTTTT

J gene: TRBJ2-2
V gene: TRBV6-4
clone size: .
D gene: .
CDR3 length: 13
CDR3 protein: CASSDGYTGELFF
CDR3 DNA: TGTGCCAGCAGTGACGGCTACACCGGGGAGCTGTTTTTT

J gene: TRBJ2-2
V gene: TRBV5-1
clone size: few
D gene: TRBD2
CDR3 length: 14
CDR3 protein: CASNPSGNTGELFF
CDR3 DNA: TGCGCCAGCAATCCTAGCGGGAACACCGGGGAGCTGTTTTTT

J gene: TRBJ1-6
V gene: TRBV30
clone size: few
D gene: .
CDR3 length: 14
CDR3 protein: CAWSRRGYNSPLHF
CDR3 DNA: TGTGCCTGGAGTCGCAGGGGCTATAATTCACCCCTCCACTTT

J gene: TRBJ2-5
V gene: TRBV19
clone size: .
D gene: .
CDR3 length: 13
CDR3 protein: CASILGDEVTQYF
CDR3 DNA: TGTGCCAGTATCCTCGGGGATGAGGTGACCCAGTACTTC

J gene: TRBJ2-3
V gene: TRBV27
clone size: .
D gene: .
CDR3 length: 14
CDR3 protein: CASSIKYFTDTQYF
CDR3 DNA: TGTGCCAGCAGTATAAAATACTTCACAGATACGCAGTATTTT

J gene: TRBJ1-2
V gene: TRBV5-1
clone size: .
D gene: .
CDR3 length: 16
CDR3 protein: CASSSTTSGALRGYTF
CDR3 DNA: TGCGCCAGCAGCTCTACTACTTCAGGGGCCTTAAGGGGCTACACCTTC

J gene: TRBJ2-3
V gene: TRBV10-1
clone size: few
D gene: TRBD2
CDR3 length: 17
CDR3 protein: CASSGLLAGKGADTQYF
CDR3 DNA: TGCGCCAGCAGTGGTTTGCTAGCGGGGAAGGGCGCAGATACGCAGTATTTT

J gene: TRBJ1-3
V gene: TRBV19
clone size: .
D gene: .
CDR3 length: 12
CDR3 protein: CASSGSGNTIYF
CDR3 DNA: TGTGCCAGTAGTGGCTCTGGAAACACCATATATTTT

J gene: TRBJ2-5
V gene: TRBV27
clone size: .
D gene: .
CDR3 length: 14
CDR3 protein: CASSFAGSLETQYF
CDR3 DNA: TGTGCCAGCAGTTTCGCCGGCAGCCTGGAGACCCAGTACTTC

J gene: TRBJ1-1
V gene: TRBV27
clone size: .
D gene: .
CDR3 length: 14
CDR3 protein: CASSFLGRDTEAFF
CDR3 DNA: TGTGCCAGCAGTTTCTTGGGACGGGACACTGAAGCTTTCTTT

J gene: TRBJ2-1
V gene: TRBV2
clone size: few
D gene: .
CDR3 length: 13
CDR3 protein: CASSRDAASEQFF
CDR3 DNA: TGTGCCAGCAGTCGAGACGCGGCCAGTGAGCAGTTCTTC

J gene: TRBJ1-2
V gene: TRBV4-1
clone size: few
D gene: TRBD1
CDR3 length: 15
CDR3 protein: CASSQGGTENYGYTF
CDR3 DNA: TGCGCCAGCAGCCAGGGAGGGACAGAGAACTATGGCTACACCTTC

J gene: TRBJ1-5
V gene: TRBV30
clone size: .
D gene: .
CDR3 length: 13
CDR3 protein: CAWSTDPRQPQHF
CDR3 DNA: TGTGCCTGGAGTACAGACCCGAGGCAGCCCCAGCATTTT

J gene: TRBJ1-3
V gene: TRBV11-2
clone size: .
D gene: TRBD1
CDR3 length: 15
CDR3 protein: CASSYRQGFGNTIYF
CDR3 DNA: TGTGCCAGCAGCTACCGACAGGGTTTTGGAAACACCATATATTTT

J gene: TRBJ1-1
V gene: TRBV29-1
clone size: few
D gene: .
CDR3 length: 14
CDR3 protein: CSVAIWEEGTEAFF
CDR3 DNA: TGCAGCGTTGCGATCTGGGAAGAAGGGACTGAAGCTTTCTTT

J gene: TRBJ2-1
V gene: TRBV18
clone size: few
D gene: TRBD1
CDR3 length: 15
CDR3 protein: CASSPYRGMGNEQFF
CDR3 DNA: TGTGCCAGCTCACCCTACAGGGGGATGGGCAATGAGCAGTTCTTC

J gene: TRBJ1-2
V gene: TRBV5-6
clone size: few
D gene: TRBD1
CDR3 length: 14
CDR3 protein: CASSARGVFHGYTF
CDR3 DNA: TGTGCCAGCAGCGCCAGGGGGGTTTTCCATGGCTACACCTTC

J gene: TRBJ2-1
V gene: TRBV7-6
clone size: .
D gene: .
CDR3 length: 12
CDR3 protein: CASSLQTWEQFF
CDR3 DNA: TGTGCCAGCAGCTTGCAAACCTGGGAGCAGTTCTTC